The rows below give T cell receptor beta chains drawn from one sample of a study of shared clonotypes between healthy human individuals. TCRdb's table, derived via immunoSEQ multiplex PCR, lists solely in-frame clones and lacks some. In the table there are 2 million to 2.5 million clones, 90% to 97% of which are singletons. The material sequenced was naive CD4+ T cells sorted from blood. The source is a man between 18 and 35 years old in good health. Each CDR3 is given with its conserved first and last residue. Clone sizes are given selectively: once, few, many, or a class where the clone is expanded.

TRBV7-2	TRBJ1-5	NA	CASSGQGYSNQPQHF
TRBV28	TRBJ2-3	NA	CASSFRASTDTQYF
TRBV10-3	TRBJ2-2	NA	CAIQGNTGELFF
TRBV6-5	TRBJ1-1	once	CASSRSDRRDTEAFF
TRBV7-2	TRBJ2-3	NA	CASSVWTSVGKNTQYF
TRBV7-8	TRBJ2-7	NA	CASASGTGVYEQYF
TRBV6-5	TRBJ2-2	NA	CASSRGDRTGELFF
TRBV5-6	TRBJ2-1	NA	CASSSTGPPDNEQFF
TRBV6-1	TRBJ2-7	NA	CASSEAGQSYEQYF
TRBV5-1	TRBJ1-6	NA	CASNSGNNSPLHF
TRBV28	TRBJ2-1	NA	CASSLNRWDNSYNEQFF
TRBV7-9	TRBJ2-1	NA	CASSSVNNEQFF
TRBV4-1	TRBJ2-4	NA	CASSQEGSLAKNIQYF
TRBV30	TRBJ2-7	NA	CAWSAGTGVEEQYF
TRBV6-6	TRBJ1-6	NA	CASSLNRDKGGSPLHF
TRBV10-3	TRBJ1-1	NA	CAISDISNTEAFF
TRBV2	TRBJ2-1	NA	CASSGTSGSFNEQFF
TRBV7-9	TRBJ1-5	NA	CASSSGRANQPQHF
TRBV2	TRBJ2-1	NA	CASRPLAGAYNEQFF
TRBV7-2	TRBJ2-7	NA	CASTPGPRLSYEQYF
TRBV9	TRBJ2-7	NA	CASSVVDSTYEQYF
TRBV19	TRBJ2-1	once	CASSPAGVSYNEQFF
TRBV2	TRBJ1-1	NA	CASSAIRVNTEAFF
TRBV6-6	TRBJ2-3	NA	CASTTRVQRTDTQYF
TRBV6-5	TRBJ2-7	NA	CASYRDLAYEQYF
TRBV10-3	TRBJ2-7	NA	CAISESADRYEQYF